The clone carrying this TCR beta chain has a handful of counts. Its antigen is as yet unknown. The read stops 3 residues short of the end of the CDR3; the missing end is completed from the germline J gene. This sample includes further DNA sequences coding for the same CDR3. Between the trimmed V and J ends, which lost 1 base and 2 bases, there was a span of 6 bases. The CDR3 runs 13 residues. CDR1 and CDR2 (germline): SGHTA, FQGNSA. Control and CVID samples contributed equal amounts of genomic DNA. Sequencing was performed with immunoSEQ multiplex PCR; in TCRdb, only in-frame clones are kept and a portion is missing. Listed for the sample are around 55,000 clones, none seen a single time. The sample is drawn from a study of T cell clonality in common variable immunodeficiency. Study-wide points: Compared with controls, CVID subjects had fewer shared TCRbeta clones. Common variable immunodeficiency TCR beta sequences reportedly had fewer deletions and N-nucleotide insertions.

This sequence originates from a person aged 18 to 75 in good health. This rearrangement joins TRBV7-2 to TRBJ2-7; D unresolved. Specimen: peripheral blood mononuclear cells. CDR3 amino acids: CASSLGGTYEQYF. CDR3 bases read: TGTGCCAGCAGCTTAGGAGGCACCTACGAG.